The T cell receptor (beta chain) under discussion was sequenced for a study of OX40 agonist ivuxolimab in advanced cancers. Worth noting for this clone: The antigen is undetermined.

Method: immunoSEQ multiplex PCR; TCRdb's copy keeps in-frame clones and lacks some. The sample lists some 60,000 clones; around 86% were seen once. Study results and caveats: Expanded peripheral T cell antigen specificity was not determined.

The source material was CD4+ or CD8+ T cells sorted from blood, sampled in a trial of the OX40 agonist ivuxolimab. This clonotype originated in an adult with an advanced solid tumor such as melanoma, head and neck, liver or kidney cancer.

CDR3 in DNA: TGTGCCTGGAGTGGGGGCTACTATGGCTACACCTTC. It specifies CAWSGGYYGYTF. The chain carries TRBV30 and TRBJ1-2; the D gene is possibly TRBD1 (5 bases). This CDR3 spans 12 amino acids. Trimming left V 1 base short and J 3 bases short, with 6 bases between. Germline CDR1 and CDR2: GTSNPN and SVGIG (reference sequence).